These 18 T cell receptor beta chains were all obtained from the same sample, sequenced in a study of PD-1 blockade in classical Hodgkin lymphoma. Some clones are missing from TCRdb's copy, which holds only in-frame ones; the method was immunoSEQ multiplex PCR. The table shows approximately 100,000 clones, with just under 95% occurring only once. Relapses following autologous stem cell transplantation were seen in all patients, with brentuximab vedotin exposure varying. The starting material was peripheral blood mononuclear cells (PBMCs), obtained at baseline. Receptor source: a human donor with classical Hodgkin lymphoma.

V and J are TRBV30 and TRBJ1-5, with D unclear. The V gene's germline CDR1 is GTSNPN and CDR2 SVGIG (reference sequence). This CDR3 spans 14 amino acids. Trimming stripped 0 bases from V and 4 bases from J, with 10 bases between. CDR3 protein: CAWSVGTANQPQHF. The CDR3 DNA follows: TGTGCCTGGAGTGTAGGAACAGCTAATCAGCCCCAGCATTTT.

This clone is a singleton in its sample. CDR3 DNA: TGTGCCAGCAGTTCAATAGCGGGAAAGGGTTACGAGCAGTACTTC. It specifies CASSSIAGKGYEQYF. The chain links TRBV27 to TRBJ2-7; 8 nucleotides line up with TRBD2. V shed 4 bases and J 4 bases; nucleotides not matched to a gene: 9. From germline, CDR1 is MNHEY and CDR2 SMNVEV (reference sequence). There are 15 residues in the CDR3.

The V call is TRBV19, the J call TRBJ2-1; 14 nucleotides align to TRBD2. Germline V CDR1 and CDR2: LNHDA, SQIVND (reference sequence). V shed 10 bases and J 12 bases; nucleotides not matched to a gene: 11. The CDR3 has 14 residues. CDR3 bases: TGTGCCACCCTACCGGGACTAGCGGGAGTTGGGCAGTTCTTC. This encodes CATLPGLAGVGQFF.

The genes are TRBV19 and TRBJ2-2, with D perhaps matching TRBD2 (6 bases). Trimming left V 5 bases short and J 4 bases short, with 14 bases between. Germline V gives CDR1 LNHDA, CDR2 SQIVND (reference sequence). CDR3 length: 15 residues. The DNA for the CDR3 is TGTGCCAGTAGTGGGGACTCTAGGACCACCGGGGAGCTGTTTTTT. Translated, it gives CASSGDSRTTGELFF. Together with reference TRBV19 and TRBJ2-2, the CDR3 gives the full variable domain: DGGITQSPKYLFRKEGQNVTLSCEQNLNHDAMYWYRQDPGQGLRLIYYSQIVNDFQKGDIAEGYSVSREKKESFPLTVTSAQKNPTAFYLCASSGDSRTTGELFFGEGSRLTVL.

This chain links TRBV27 with TRBJ2-3; D is possibly TRBD2 (5 bases). CDR1 and CDR2 from the germline V gene are MNHEY and SMNVEV (reference sequence). This CDR3 is built from 16 residues. V lost 4 bases to trimming and J lost 6 bases, with 20 bases between them. This chain's CDR3 is CASSSKHRGLYDTQYF. The CDR3 nucleotides are TGTGCCAGCAGTTCCAAGCACCGGGGATTATACGATACGCAGTATTTT.

The chain carries TRBV7-9 and TRBJ1-3; D is uncertain. V was cut by 5 bases and J by 5 bases, with 13 bases left in between. Per germline, CDR1 SEHNR and CDR2 FQNEAQ (reference sequence). The CDR3 length is 14 residues. The CDR3 DNA is TGTGCCAGCAGCCCCAATTGGGTCAGAAACACCATATATTTT. Residues: CASSPNWVRNTIYF. Full variable domain (missing parts from reference TRBV7-9 and TRBJ1-3): DTGVSQNPRHKITKRGQNVTFRCDPISEHNRLYWYRQTLGQGPEFLTYFQNEAQLEKSRLLSDRFSAERPKGSFSTLEIQRTEQGDSAMYLCASSPNWVRNTIYFGEGSWLTVV.

The chain carries TRBV10-1 and TRBJ2-7; D remains ambiguous. This CDR3 is built from 14 residues. V was clipped by 3 bases and J by 0 bases, with 9 bases between them. Germline CDR1 WNHNN, CDR2 SYGVQD (reference sequence). The CDR3 reads CASSDFSSSYEQYF. For the CDR3, the DNA is TGCGCCAGCAGTGACTTCTCCAGCTCCTACGAGCAGTACTTC.

The rearrangement joins TRBV28 to TRBJ1-5, with 9 nucleotides matching TRBD1. CDR3 length: 13 residues. The germline gives CDR1 MDHEN, CDR2 SYDVKM. V trimming: 10 bases; J trimming: 7 bases; junction bases outside the gene matches: 8. The CDR3 sequence: CAIKGTGKQPQHF. CDR3 nucleotides: TGTGCCATCAAAGGGACAGGGAAACAGCCCCAGCATTTT.

This chain joins TRBV7-6 and TRBJ1-2; D not resolved. V lost 5 bases, J lost 2 bases, and 9 bases lay in between. CDR1 and CDR2 from the germline V gene are SGHVS and FNYEAQ. CDR3 size: 13 residues. In nucleotides, the CDR3 is TGTGCCAGCAGCCCGCCAACCAACTATGGCTACACCTTC. Protein sequence: CASSPPTNYGYTF. Full variable domain (rest looked up from reference TRBV7-6 and TRBJ1-2): GAGVSQSPRYKVTKRGQDVALRCDPISGHVSLYWYRQALGQGPEFLTYFNYEAQQDKSGLPNDRFSAERPEGSISTLTIQRTEQRDSAMYRCASSPPTNYGYTFGSGTRLTVV.

This chain uses TRBV10-1 with TRBJ2-2; a weak D match, TRBD2 (6 bases). This CDR3 has 16 residues. Trimming stripped 0 bases from V and 0 bases from J, with 8 bases between. Germline V gives CDR1 WNHNN, CDR2 SYGVQD (reference sequence). The CDR3 loop reads CASSESWGANTGELFF. For the CDR3, the DNA is TGCGCCAGCAGTGAGTCGTGGGGGGCGAACACCGGGGAGCTGTTTTTT.

The chain carries TRBV28 and TRBJ2-1; D possibly corresponds to TRBD2 (6 bases). The germline V gene has CDR1 MDHEN and CDR2 SYDVKM. Trimming pared 8 bases from V and 9 bases from J, leaving 23 bases between. The CDR3 is 15 residues long. The CDR3 region has the DNA TGTGCCAGCGCCCTTGGGGGGAGTCTAATCGGTGAGCAGTTCTTC. Residues: CASALGGSLIGEQFF.

The J gene is TRBJ1-2, the V gene TRBV29-1; D is uncertain. Trimming cost V 1 base and J 3 bases, with 12 bases left between them. Germline CDR1 reads SQVTM; CDR2 reads ANQGSEA. The CDR3 consists of 14 residues. The CDR3 here is CSVEGRSQHYGYTF. The DNA of the CDR3 is TGCAGCGTTGAAGGGAGGTCGCAGCACTATGGCTACACCTTC.

The chain combines TRBV7-6 with TRBJ2-7, with 12 positions matching TRBD2. The germline gives CDR1 SGHVS, CDR2 FNYEAQ. Losses at the gene ends were 5 bases for V and 2 bases for J; bases not matched to a gene: 7. The CDR3 length is 16 residues. In DNA, the CDR3 is TGTGCCAGCAGCCCTAGTAGACTAGCGGGGGCCTACGAGCAGTACTTC. Protein: CASSPSRLAGAYEQYF.

The V gene is TRBV20-1, the J gene TRBJ2-1, with D possibly TRBD1 on 6 matching bases. Trimming pared 6 bases from V and 9 bases from J, leaving 12 bases between. The germline V gene encodes CDR1 DFQATT and CDR2 SNEGSKA (reference sequence). The CDR3 spans 11 residues. The CDR3 here is CSARTAIEQFF. DNA of the CDR3: TGCAGTGCCAGGACAGCTATTGAGCAGTTCTTC.

The chain has TRBV7-9 and TRBJ2-7; maybe TRBD1 (6 bases). Trimming took 5 bases from V and 6 from J, leaving 11 bases between them. Germline V gene lookup returns CDR1 SEHNR and CDR2 FQNEAQ (reference sequence). The CDR3 contains 12 residues. CDR3 sequence reads: CASSTQGGEQYF. The CDR3 nucleotides are TGTGCCAGCAGCACACAGGGTGGCGAGCAGTACTTC.

The chain is built from TRBV9 and TRBJ2-2; weak D call: TRBD1 (6 bases). Germline V gene sequence: CDR1 SGDLS, CDR2 YYNGEE. V lost 4 bases and J 1 base, leaving 14 bases between the germline ends. This CDR3 has 16 residues. CDR3 amino acids: CASSPYGGQNTGELFF. The DNA of the CDR3 is TGTGCCAGCAGCCCGTATGGGGGACAGAACACCGGGGAGCTGTTTTTT.

This clone showed up just once. Here the CDR3 DNA reads TGTGCCAGCAGTTTATCGGGACTAGCGGGCTACAATGAGCAGTTCTTC. Its translation: CASSLSGLAGYNEQFF. V gene TRBV28 combines with J gene TRBJ2-1; 12 bases map to TRBD2. CDR1 and CDR2 from the germline V gene are MDHEN and SYDVKM. This CDR3 region has 16 residues. The trim removed 1 base at V and 3 bases at J, leaving 1 base unmatched.

V usage is TRBV29-1 and J usage is TRBJ1-2; 8 nucleotides align to TRBD1. CDR1 is SQVTM and CDR2 is ANQGSEA in the germline V gene. Germline trimming cut 7 bases from V and 7 bases from J; bases unmatched to any gene: 8. This CDR3 is 12 amino acids long. The CDR3 loop reads CSARRTGGGYTF. CDR3 sequence (DNA): TGCAGCGCCCGGCGTACAGGGGGTGGCTACACCTTC.